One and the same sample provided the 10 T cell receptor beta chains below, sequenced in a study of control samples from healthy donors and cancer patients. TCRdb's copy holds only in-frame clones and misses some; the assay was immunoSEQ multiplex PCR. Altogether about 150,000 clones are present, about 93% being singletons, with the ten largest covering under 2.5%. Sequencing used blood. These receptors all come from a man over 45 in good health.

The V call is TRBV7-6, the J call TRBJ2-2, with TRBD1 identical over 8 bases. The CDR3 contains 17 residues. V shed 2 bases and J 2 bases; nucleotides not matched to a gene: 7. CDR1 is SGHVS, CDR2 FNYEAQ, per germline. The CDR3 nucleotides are TGTGCCAGCAGCTTAACTGGTGCAGGGGGCAACACCGGGGAGCTGTTTTTT. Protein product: CASSLTGAGGNTGELFF.

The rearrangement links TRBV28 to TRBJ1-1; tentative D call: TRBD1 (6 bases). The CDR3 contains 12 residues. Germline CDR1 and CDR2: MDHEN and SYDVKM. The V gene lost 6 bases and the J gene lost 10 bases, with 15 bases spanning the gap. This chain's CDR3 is CASRGGRSRAFF. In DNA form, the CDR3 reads TGTGCCAGCAGAGGGGGGAGGTCGAGAGCTTTCTTT.

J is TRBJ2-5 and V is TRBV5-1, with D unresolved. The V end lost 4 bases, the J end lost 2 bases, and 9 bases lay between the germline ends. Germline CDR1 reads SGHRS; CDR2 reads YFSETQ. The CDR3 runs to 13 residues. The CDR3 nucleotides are TGCGCCAGCAGCCCGCAGTTACAAGAGACCCAGTACTTC. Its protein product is CASSPQLQETQYF.

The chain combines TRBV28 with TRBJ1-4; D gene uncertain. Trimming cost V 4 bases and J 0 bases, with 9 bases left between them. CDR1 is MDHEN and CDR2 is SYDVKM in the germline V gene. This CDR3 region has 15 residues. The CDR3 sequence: CASSSLGTTNEKLFF. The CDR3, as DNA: TGTGCCAGCAGTTCGCTCGGGACAACTAATGAAAAACTGTTTTTT.

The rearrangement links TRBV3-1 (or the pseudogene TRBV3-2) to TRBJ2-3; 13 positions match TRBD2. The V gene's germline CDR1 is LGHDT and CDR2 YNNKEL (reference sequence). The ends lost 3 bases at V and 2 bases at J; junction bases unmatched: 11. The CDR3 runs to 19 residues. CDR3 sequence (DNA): TGTGCCAGCAGCCAGGCTGGACTAGCGGGAGACGCGAACACAGATACGCAGTATTTT. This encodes CASSQAGLAGDANTDTQYF.

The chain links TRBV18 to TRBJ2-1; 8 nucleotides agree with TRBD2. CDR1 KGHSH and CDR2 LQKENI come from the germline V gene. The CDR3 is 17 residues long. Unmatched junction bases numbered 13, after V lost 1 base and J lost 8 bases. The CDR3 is CASSPRGGFDPGHEQFF. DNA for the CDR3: TGTGCCAGCTCACCACGCGGGGGGTTCGACCCAGGCCATGAGCAGTTCTTC.

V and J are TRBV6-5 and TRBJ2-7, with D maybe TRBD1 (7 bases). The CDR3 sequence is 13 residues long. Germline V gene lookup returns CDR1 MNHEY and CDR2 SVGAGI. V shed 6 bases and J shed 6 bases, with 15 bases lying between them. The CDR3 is CASSPGGGGEQYF. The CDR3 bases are TGTGCCAGCAGCCCCGGAGGGGGCGGCGAGCAGTACTTC.

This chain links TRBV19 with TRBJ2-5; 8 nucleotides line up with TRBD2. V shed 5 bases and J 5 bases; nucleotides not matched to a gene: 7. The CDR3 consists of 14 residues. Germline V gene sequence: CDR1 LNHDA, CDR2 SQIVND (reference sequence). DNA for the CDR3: TGTGCCAGTAGTGTCAGCGGGAGACGGGAGACCCAGTACTTC. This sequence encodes CASSVSGRRETQYF.

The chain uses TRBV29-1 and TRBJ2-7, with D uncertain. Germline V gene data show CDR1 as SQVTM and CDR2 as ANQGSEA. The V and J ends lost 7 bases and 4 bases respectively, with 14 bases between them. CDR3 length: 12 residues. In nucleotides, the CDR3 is TGCAGCGCCCTCTTTTCCCGTTACGAGCAGTACTTC. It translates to CSALFSRYEQYF.

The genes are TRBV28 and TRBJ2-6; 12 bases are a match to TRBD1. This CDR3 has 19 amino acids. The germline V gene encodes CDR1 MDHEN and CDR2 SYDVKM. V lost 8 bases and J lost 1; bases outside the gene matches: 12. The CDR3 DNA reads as TGTGCCAGCTGTGACACCGTGGGACAGGGGGCTTCTGGGGCCAACGTCCTGACTTTC. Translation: CASCDTVGQGASGANVLTF.